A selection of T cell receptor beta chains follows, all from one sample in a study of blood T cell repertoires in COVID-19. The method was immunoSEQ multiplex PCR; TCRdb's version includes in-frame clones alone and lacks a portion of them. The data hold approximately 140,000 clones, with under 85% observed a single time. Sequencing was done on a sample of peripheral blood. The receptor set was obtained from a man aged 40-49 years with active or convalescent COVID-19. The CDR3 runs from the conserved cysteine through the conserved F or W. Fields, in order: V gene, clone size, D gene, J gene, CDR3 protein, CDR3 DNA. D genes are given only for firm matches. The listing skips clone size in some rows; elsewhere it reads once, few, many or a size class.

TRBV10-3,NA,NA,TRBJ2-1,CAISGGPDQANEQFF,TGTGCCATCAGCGGGGGGCCCGATCAGGCCAATGAGCAGTTCTTC
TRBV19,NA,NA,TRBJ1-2,CASSIHRAQGYGYTF,TGTGCCAGTAGTATTCACAGGGCCCAGGGCTATGGCTACACCTTC
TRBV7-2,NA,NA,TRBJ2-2,CASSLWGRGTGELFF,TGTGCCAGCAGCTTATGGGGGCGCGGCACCGGGGAGCTGTTTTTT
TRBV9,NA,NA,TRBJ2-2,CASSVDRGELFF,TGTGCCAGCAGCGTCGACAGGGGGGAGCTGTTTTTT
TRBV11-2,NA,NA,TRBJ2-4,CASSSRIAKNIQYF,TGTGCCAGCAGCTCCAGGATTGCCAAAAACATTCAGTACTTC
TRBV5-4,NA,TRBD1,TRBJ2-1,CASSLIQGVNEQFF,TGTGCCAGCAGCTTGATCCAGGGGGTCAATGAGCAGTTCTTC
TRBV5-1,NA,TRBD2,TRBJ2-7,CASSLQSSGVPYEQYF,TGCGCCAGCAGCTTGCAATCTAGCGGTGTTCCCTACGAGCAGTACTTC
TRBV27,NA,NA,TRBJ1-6,CASSLSKGENSPLHF,TGTGCCAGCAGTTTATCGAAGGGAGAGAATTCACCCCTCCACTTT
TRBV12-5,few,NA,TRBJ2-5,CASGLGLGGGWSETQYF,TGTGCTAGTGGTTTGGGTCTGGGGGGAGGATGGTCAGAGACCCAGTACTTC
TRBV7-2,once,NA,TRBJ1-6,CASSSRFDRYNSPLHF,TGTGCCAGCAGCTCTAGATTCGACAGATATAATTCACCCCTCCACTTT
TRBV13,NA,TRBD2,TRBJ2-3,CASSSASGGRMGDTQYF,TGTGCCAGCAGCTCGGCTAGCGGGGGGCGCATGGGAGATACGCAGTATTTT
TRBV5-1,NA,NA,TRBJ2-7,CASSFLWSSYEQYF,TGCGCCAGCAGCTTTTTATGGAGCTCCTACGAGCAGTACTTC
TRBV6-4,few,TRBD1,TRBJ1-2,CASSETGAHYGYTF,TGTGCCAGCAGTGAGACAGGGGCGCACTATGGCTACACCTTC
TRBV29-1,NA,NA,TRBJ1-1,CSAQQVLNTEAFF,TGCAGCGCCCAGCAGGTTTTGAACACTGAAGCTTTCTTT
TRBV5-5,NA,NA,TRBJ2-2,CASSLLPGYNGELFF,TGTGCCAGCAGCTTACTACCAGGGTATAACGGGGAGCTGTTTTTT
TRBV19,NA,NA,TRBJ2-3,CASSIGGHTDTQYF,TGTGCCAGTAGTATAGGGGGGCACACAGATACGCAGTATTTT
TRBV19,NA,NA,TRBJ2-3,CASSILGLGGDTQYF,TGTGCCAGTAGTATATTGGGGTTGGGAGGAGATACGCAGTATTTT
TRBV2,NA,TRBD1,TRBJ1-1,CASITDRDREAFF,TGTGCCAGCATCACGGACAGGGACAGAGAAGCTTTCTTT
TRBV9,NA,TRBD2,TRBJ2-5,CASSAGLAGPQETQYF,TGTGCCAGCAGCGCCGGACTAGCGGGGCCCCAAGAGACCCAGTACTTC
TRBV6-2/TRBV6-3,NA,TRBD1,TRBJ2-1,CASSYSKGQGLF,TGTGCCAGCAGTTACTCGAAGGGACAGGGACTCTTC
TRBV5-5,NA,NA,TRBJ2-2,CATNRMSGDNTGELFF,TGTGCCACCAACCGTATGTCCGGGGATAACACCGGGGAGCTGTTTTTT
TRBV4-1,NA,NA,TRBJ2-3,CASSQGPSAETDTQYF,TGCGCCAGCAGCCAAGGCCCTAGCGCGGAAACAGATACGCAGTATTTT
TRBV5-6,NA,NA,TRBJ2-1,CASRILRNEQFF,TGTGCCAGCAGAATCCTCCGCAATGAGCAGTTCTTC
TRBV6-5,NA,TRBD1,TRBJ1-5,CASNPTGASNQPQHF,TGTGCCAGCAACCCGACAGGGGCTAGCAATCAGCCCCAGCATTTT
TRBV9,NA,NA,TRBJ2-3,CASSPLLYRDTQYF,TGTGCCAGCAGCCCCCTCCTGTATCGGGATACGCAGTATTTT
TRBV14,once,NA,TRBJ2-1,CASSHLGVGEQFF,TGTGCCAGCAGCCATTTAGGAGTTGGAGAGCAGTTCTTC
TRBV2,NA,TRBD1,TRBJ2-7,CASSAGGGYEQYF,TGTGCCAGCAGTGCAGGGGGTGGCTACGAGCAGTACTTC
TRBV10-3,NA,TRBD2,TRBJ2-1,CAITGGGSGVSEQFF,TGTGCCATCACGGGGGGAGGTAGCGGGGTTAGTGAGCAGTTCTTC
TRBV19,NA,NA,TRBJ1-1,CASIRSVWVNTEAFF,TGTGCCAGTATTAGGAGCGTTTGGGTGAACACTGAAGCTTTCTTT
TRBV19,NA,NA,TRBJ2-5,CATQDFQETQYF,TGTGCCACCCAGGACTTCCAAGAGACCCAGTACTTC
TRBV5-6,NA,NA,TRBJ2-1,CASTLRGGLYNEQFF,TGTGCCAGCACCCTTCGAGGCGGGCTATACAATGAGCAGTTCTTC
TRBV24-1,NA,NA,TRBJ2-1,CATSDGGGPPYNEQFF,TGTGCCACCAGTGATGGAGGAGGTCCCCCCTACAATGAGCAGTTCTTC
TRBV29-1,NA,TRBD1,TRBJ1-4,CSVELKTGGVEKLFF,TGCAGCGTTGAACTAAAGACAGGGGGCGTTGAAAAACTGTTTTTT
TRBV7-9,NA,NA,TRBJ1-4,CASSLTRDYFEKLFF,TGTGCCAGCAGCTTGACGAGGGACTATTTCGAAAAACTGTTTTTT
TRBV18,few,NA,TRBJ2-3,CASSPSRVADTQYF,TGTGCCAGCTCACCGTCCAGGGTTGCAGATACGCAGTATTTT
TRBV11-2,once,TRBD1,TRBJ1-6,CASSLGDSLTPSPLHF,TGTGCCAGCAGCTTGGGGGACAGTCTCACGCCCTCACCCCTCCACTTT
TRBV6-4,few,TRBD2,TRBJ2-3,CASSELAGDTDTQYF,TGTGCCAGCAGTGAACTAGCGGGAGACACAGATACGCAGTATTTT